This T cell receptor beta chain was sequenced during a study of blood T cell repertoires in COVID-19. Overall study: The analysed material was cDNA or gDNA that came from T cells, B-cell-depleted T cells, or PBMCs.

The V gene lost 1 base and the J gene lost 8 bases, with 20 bases spanning the gap. The CDR3 extends over 16 amino acids. The germline gives CDR1 LNHDA, CDR2 SQIVND (reference sequence). Clones were sequenced by immunoSEQ multiplex PCR, and TCRdb holds only the in-frame ones, with some missing. The data hold some 150,000 clones, with around 85% observed a single time. This sequence originates from a woman aged 60 to 75 with COVID-19, enrolled during active disease. The V gene is TRBV19, the J gene TRBJ1-2; perhaps TRBD1 as D (6 bases). What was sequenced was peripheral blood. CDR3 nucleotide sequence: TGTGCCAGTAGTATAGGACAGGACACGAGGGGGAGAGGCTACACCTTC. Its protein is CASSIGQDTRGRGYTF.